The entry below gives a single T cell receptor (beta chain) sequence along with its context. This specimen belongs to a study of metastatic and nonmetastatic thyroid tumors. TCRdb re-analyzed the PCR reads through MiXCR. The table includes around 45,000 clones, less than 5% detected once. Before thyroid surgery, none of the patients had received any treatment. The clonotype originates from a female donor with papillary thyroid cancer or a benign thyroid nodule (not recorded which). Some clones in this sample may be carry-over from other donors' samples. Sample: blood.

This CDR3 reads CSASGTGGHEQYF. As DNA, the CDR3 is TGCAGTGCTAGCGGGACAGGGGGCCACGAGCAGTACTTC. The rearrangement joins TRBV20-1 to TRBJ2-7, with TRBD1 matching 12 bases. This CDR3 is built from 13 residues. CDR1 DFQATT and CDR2 SNEGSKA come from the germline V gene (reference sequence). The trim removed 3 bases at V and 5 bases at J, leaving 2 bases unmatched.